Each of the 24 T cell receptor beta chains below was sequenced from the same sample in a study of T cells after yellow fever vaccination. A single record per CDR3 protein comes from TCRdb applying MiXCR to the 5' RACE reads. The data show some 350,000 distinct CDR3 sequences, around 3.9% seen once. Specimen: PBMCs, collected 5 days after the yellow fever booster vaccination. These receptors all stem from a man between 18 and 35 years old who received the YFV17D yellow fever vaccine.

V usage is TRBV27 and J usage is TRBJ2-7; no clear D. Looked up from germline, CDR1 is MNHEY and CDR2 is SMNVEV (reference sequence). Trimming removed 7 bases from V and 0 bases from J, with 7 bases in between. There are 12 residues in the CDR3. In nucleotides, the CDR3 is TGTGCCAGCATATCCGTCTCCTACGAGCAGTACTTC. Protein product: CASISVSYEQYF.

This clonotype was counted at least ten times. The chain has TRBV6-6 and TRBJ1-1; D is unresolved. Germline CDR1 MNHNY, CDR2 SVGAGI (reference sequence). Trimming cost V 6 bases and J 2 bases, with 10 bases left between them. The CDR3 extends over 13 amino acids. CDR3 sequence: CASSQNVNTEAFF. Written as DNA, the CDR3 is TGTGCCAGCAGCCAAAACGTTAACACTGAAGCTTTCTTT.

This clonotype showed up many times. The chain recombines TRBV6-5 with TRBJ2-7; 7 bases map to TRBD2. Germline V gene lookup returns CDR1 MNHEY and CDR2 SVGAGI. After removal of 4 bases from V and 3 bases from J, the junction contained 3 bases not matched to a gene. The CDR3 spans 13 residues. CDR3 sequence: CASSLGGGYEQYF. The CDR3 bases are TGTGCCAGCAGTTTGGGGGGGGGCTACGAGCAGTACTTC.

This clonotype occurred many times. V gene TRBV14 combines with J gene TRBJ2-5; 8 bases map to TRBD1. CDR3 length: 15 amino acids. V was clipped by 4 bases and J by 1 base; unmatched bases: 5. Germline V gene sequence: CDR1 SGHDN, CDR2 FVKESK. For the CDR3, the DNA is TGTGCCAGCAGCCGGGACAGGTTCGGCCAAGAGACCCAGTACTTC. Protein product: CASSRDRFGQETQYF. Using reference TRBV14 and TRBJ2-5 for the parts outside the CDR3, the full variable domain is EAGVTQFPSHSVIEKGQTVTLRCDPISGHDNLYWYRRVMGKEIKFLLHFVKESKQDESGMPNNRFLAERTGGTYSTLKVQPAELEDSGVYFCASSRDRFGQETQYFGPGTRLLVL.

This clonotype has more than one count but fewer than ten. This sequence joins TRBV5-1 and TRBJ2-1, with 8 bases lining up with TRBD1. Germline values: CDR1 SGHRS, CDR2 YFSETQ. The CDR3 covers 14 residues. V was pared by 4 bases and J by 3 bases, with 3 bases of the junction left unmatched. The CDR3 DNA is TGCGCCAGCAGCCAAGGACAGGGCTACAATGAGCAGTTCTTC. Translated: CASSQGQGYNEQFF.

This chain's CDR3 is CASSSGTGTLSGNTIYF. CDR3 nucleotide sequence: TGTGCCAGCAGTTCAGGGACAGGGACCCTCTCTGGAAACACCATATATTTT. This chain uses TRBV6-6 with TRBJ1-3, with TRBD1 identical over 9 bases. After removal of 4 bases from V and 0 bases from J, the junction contained 7 bases not matched to a gene. CDR1 and CDR2 from the germline V gene are MNHNY and SVGAGI (reference sequence). This CDR3 spans 17 amino acids.

This clonotype was counted once. The V call is TRBV12-3 or TRBV12-4, the J call TRBJ2-2; TRBD1 is a possible D gene (6 bases). This CDR3 spans 13 amino acids. Trimming cost V 4 bases and J 7 bases, with 10 bases left between them. Here the CDR3 reads CASSSGANGELFF. Written as DNA, the CDR3 is TGTGCCAGCAGTTCAGGGGCAAACGGGGAGCTGTTTTTT.

This chain uses TRBV24-1 with TRBJ1-1; D is unclear. CDR3 size: 13 residues. V lost 4 bases, J lost 5 bases, and 10 bases lay in between. From germline, CDR1 is KGHDR and CDR2 SFDVKD. The chain's CDR3 is CATSDWAQTEAFF. CDR3 DNA: TGTGCCACCAGTGACTGGGCCCAGACTGAAGCTTTCTTT.

This chain connects TRBV18 to TRBJ2-7; 9 bases are a match to TRBD2. CDR1 and CDR2 from the germline V gene are KGHSH and LQKENI. The CDR3 covers 15 residues. V shed 3 bases and J 3 bases; nucleotides not matched to a gene: 6. CDR3 amino acids: CASSPGTSWNYEQYV. The CDR3 DNA follows: TGTGCCAGCTCACCGGGGACTAGCTGGAACTACGAGCAGTACGTC.

There are a few counts of this clonotype. The rearrangement uses TRBV7-2 and TRBJ1-5, with a possible D match to TRBD1 (5 bases). CDR1 and CDR2 from the germline V gene are SGHTA and FQGNSA. This CDR3 comprises 15 residues. The V gene lost 2 bases and the J gene lost 3 bases, with 11 bases spanning the gap. The CDR3 DNA sequence: TGTGCCAGCAGCTTACCCGGACATAACAATCAGCCCCAGCATTTT. It yields the protein CASSLPGHNNQPQHF.

V and J are TRBV28 and TRBJ2-5; 8 bases fit TRBD2. The CDR3 is 14 amino acids. The trim removed 6 bases at V and 5 bases at J, leaving 8 bases unmatched. Germline CDR1 MDHEN, CDR2 SYDVKM. The DNA for the CDR3 is TGTGCCAGCAGCCGTGCGGGGGGCCGGGAGACCCAGTACTTC. Amino acid sequence: CASSRAGGRETQYF.

This clonotype was counted a few times. This chain uses TRBV7-3 with TRBJ2-4; D perhaps matches TRBD2 (6 bases). Trimming cost V 5 bases and J 0 bases, with 14 bases left between them. This CDR3 has 16 residues. CDR1 and CDR2 from the germline V gene are SGHTA and FQGTGA. CDR3 sequence: CASSPLGGLAKNIQYF. In DNA form, the CDR3 reads TGTGCCAGCAGCCCCCTGGGGGGTTTAGCCAAAAACATTCAGTACTTC.

This clonotype showed up many times. The V call is TRBV7-8, the J call TRBJ1-5; weak D call: TRBD1 (5 bases). The CDR3 loop spans 14 amino acids. With 5 bases removed from V and 4 bases from J, the gap between germline ends came to 12 bases. Per germline, CDR1 SGHVS and CDR2 FQNEAQ. The CDR3 protein is CASSSGASNQPQHF. DNA for the CDR3: TGTGCCAGCAGCAGCGGGGCGAGTAATCAGCCCCAGCATTTT. The entire variable domain, with the rest obtained from reference TRBV7-8 and TRBJ1-5, is as follows: GAGVSQSPRYKVAKRGQDVALRCDPISGHVSLFWYQQALGQGPEFLTYFQNEAQLDKSGLPSDRFFAERPEGSVSTLKIQRTQQEDSAVYLCASSSGASNQPQHFGDGTRLSIL.

The rearrangement joins TRBV12-3 or TRBV12-4 to TRBJ2-1; TRBD1 agrees at 7 bases. V dropped 6 bases and J dropped 8; count of bases not matched to a gene: 10. The CDR3 totals 14 residues. DNA of the CDR3: TGTGCCAGCAGCAATCAGACAGGGTGGGATGAGCAGTTCTTC. This encodes CASSNQTGWDEQFF.

This clonotype has at least ten counts. The chain carries TRBV5-5 and TRBJ2-1, with D unclear. There are 9 residues in the CDR3. Germline loops: CDR1 SGHKS, CDR2 YYEKEE (reference sequence). The V gene lost 4 bases and the J gene lost 10 bases, with 3 bases spanning the gap. The CDR3 here is CASSPEQFF. In DNA, the CDR3 is TGTGCCAGCAGCCCCGAGCAGTTCTTC.

This clonotype is categorized as medium-sized (0.01 to 0.1%). The DNA of the CDR3 is TGTGCCAGCAGCCATAGCTCCTACGAGCAGTACGTC. This sequence encodes CASSHSSYEQYV. The chain is built from TRBV14 and TRBJ2-7; D is ambiguous. V lost 3 bases and J lost 0, with 3 bases in between. The CDR3 consists of 12 residues. Germline V CDR1 and CDR2: SGHDN, FVKESK.

The genes are TRBV29-1 and TRBJ2-3; D possibly uses TRBD1 or TRBD2 (6 bases each). There are 11 residues in the CDR3. Germline CDR1 SQVTM, CDR2 ANQGSEA. Here the CDR3 reads CGGGRMDTQYF. As DNA, the CDR3 is TGCGGAGGGGGGAGGATGGATACGCAGTATTTT.

This clonotype was detected ten times or more. CDR3 sequence (DNA): TGTGCCAGCAGTTTAAAGGGGGACTATGGCTACACCTTC. As protein: CASSLKGDYGYTF. The chain couples TRBV27 to TRBJ1-2, with D possibly being TRBD1 (6 bases). CDR3 length: 13 amino acids. Germline-derived CDR1 and CDR2 are MNHEY and SMNVEV (reference sequence). With 2 bases removed from V and 3 bases from J, the gap between germline ends came to 7 bases.

Turning to this clonotype: A read error may produce the germline difference seen at one junction end. V gene TRBV6-7 combines with J gene TRBJ2-3; 7 positions agree with TRBD2. TRBV6-7 is assigned to the ORF class and has an uncertain function. CDR3 length: 16 residues. The CDR3 DNA sequence: TGTGCCAGCAGTTATCTCGGGACTACTAGCACAGATACGAAGTATTTT. It yields the protein CASSYLGTTSTDTKYF.

This clonotype came up many times. The CDR3 region has the DNA TGCGCCAGCAGCCAGGCCCCGGGACAGGGAATTTATGGCTACACCTTC. It encodes CASSQAPGQGIYGYTF. The chain joins TRBV4-1 to TRBJ1-2; 9 positions agree with TRBD1. This CDR3 contains 16 residues. J was trimmed by 5 bases and V by 3 bases; bases with no gene match: 10. Germline values: CDR1 MGHRA, CDR2 YSYEKL.

The sample holds many counts of this clonotype. This chain joins TRBV24-1 and TRBJ2-3; D call uncertain. Germline V gene lookup returns CDR1 KGHDR and CDR2 SFDVKD. Trimming took off 12 bases at V and 2 bases at J, with 17 bases between the two ends. The CDR3 covers 14 residues. The CDR3 DNA reads TGTGCCGCCTCGGACGGCCCCTACACAGATACGCAGTATTTT. Translation gives CAASDGPYTDTQYF.

This clonotype was observed a few times. The chain couples TRBV27 to TRBJ2-7; TRBD2 aligns across 7 bases. Germline CDR1 and CDR2: MNHEY and SMNVEV (reference sequence). This CDR3 region has 14 residues. V dropped 5 bases and J dropped 2; count of bases not matched to a gene: 6. The CDR3 is CASSGRDYPYEQYV. CDR3 bases: TGTGCCAGCAGTGGTAGGGACTACCCCTACGAGCAGTACGTC.

V is TRBV6-2 or TRBV6-3 and J is TRBJ1-2; no clear D. This CDR3 is 17 amino acids long. The V end was cut by 0 bases, the J end by 5 bases, with 19 bases between. CDR1 is MNHEY and CDR2 is SVGEGT in the germline V gene. In DNA form, the CDR3 reads TGTGCCAGCAGTTACTCGTCCTTGCACTCGGGAATTTATGGCTACACCTTC. This codes for CASSYSSLHSGIYGYTF.

The chain uses TRBV7-2 and TRBJ2-3, with 11 positions matching TRBD1. Germline assignment: CDR1 SGHTA and CDR2 FQGNSA. The CDR3 is 17 residues long. J was trimmed by 7 bases and V by 2 bases; bases with no gene match: 11. The CDR3, as DNA: TGTGCCAGCAGCTTAAGGACAGGGGGCGTTTCTGGTTATACGCAGTATTTT. Translation: CASSLRTGGVSGYTQYF.